The 17 T cell receptor beta chains reported below all come from one sample, sequenced in a study of T cell changes during pregnancy in multiple sclerosis. Sequenced by immunoSEQ multiplex PCR; TCRdb stores in-frame clones only, minus some. The repertoire holds about 40,000 clones, with 89% as singletons. Source: CD4+ T cells from peripheral blood mononuclear cells, taken in the first trimester of pregnancy. The source of these receptors is a female donor with multiple sclerosis, enrolled in a pregnancy study.

The chain is built from TRBV6-1 and TRBJ1-1; TRBD1 might be the D (5 bases). Germline assignment: CDR1 MNHNS and CDR2 SASEGT. The CDR3 is 15 amino acids. The V end was cut by 1 base, the J end by 1 base, with 10 bases between. The CDR3 here is CASSEVLDKNTEAFF. Written as DNA, the CDR3 is TGTGCCAGCAGTGAAGTCCTGGACAAGAACACTGAAGCTTTCTTT.

The chain has TRBV7-8 and TRBJ2-2, with unresolved D. Trimming removed 5 bases at V and 4 bases at J, with 17 bases between. This CDR3 is 16 amino acids long. In germline, CDR1 is SGHVS, CDR2 FQNEAQ. The CDR3 region is CASSPGASRITGELFF. CDR3 in DNA: TGTGCCAGCAGCCCGGGTGCTAGTCGAATCACCGGGGAGCTGTTTTTT.

The rearrangement joins TRBV6-6 to TRBJ2-1; 10 nucleotides line up with TRBD2. Germline assignment: CDR1 MNHNY and CDR2 SVGAGI (reference sequence). The V and J ends lost 6 bases and 6 bases, in that order; junction bases with no gene match: 5. The CDR3 length is 14 residues. The CDR3 sequence: CASRPGTSVNEQFF. The CDR3 DNA reads TGTGCCAGCAGACCCGGGACTAGCGTCAATGAGCAGTTCTTC.

The chain joins TRBV2 to TRBJ1-5, with 9 bases fitting TRBD1. The CDR3 loop spans 17 amino acids. Germline V gene lookup returns CDR1 SNHLY and CDR2 FYNNEI. Losses at the gene ends were 6 bases for V and 2 bases for J; bases not matched to a gene: 11. DNA of the CDR3: TGTGCCAGCAGAGTTAGACAGGGGGAAGTCGGCAATCAGCCCCAGCATTTT. This encodes CASRVRQGEVGNQPQHF.

The V gene is TRBV21-1, the J gene TRBJ2-7; the table's D call TRBD2 went unverified against the DNA. TRBV21-1 is a pseudogene. The CDR3 runs 18 residues. CDR3 DNA: TGTGCCAGCAGGGGAGGGCAGCCCAGGTGGGCATGTCCCTACGAGCAGTACTTC. Translating gives CASRGGQPRWACPYEQYF.

This chain connects TRBV11-2 to TRBJ2-4; D perhaps matches TRBD1 (6 bases). Germline loops: CDR1 SGHAT, CDR2 FQNNGV. The CDR3 has 15 amino acids. Trimming took off 0 bases at V and 9 bases at J, with 15 bases between the two ends. The CDR3 DNA reads TGTGCCAGCAGCTTAGATCAAACAGGGTATTCCATTCAGTACTTC. Translation: CASSLDQTGYSIQYF.

This clone was found many times. The J gene is TRBJ1-1, the V gene TRBV18, with unresolved D. There are 12 residues in the CDR3. Per germline, CDR1 KGHSH and CDR2 LQKENI. The germline V and J ends were trimmed by 2 bases and 6 bases, with 7 bases remaining between them. Here the CDR3 reads CASSPEGAEAFF. The DNA for the CDR3 is TGTGCCAGCTCACCAGAGGGCGCTGAAGCTTTCTTT. The complete variable domain, with remaining parts taken from reference TRBV18 and TRBJ1-1, reads NAGVMQNPRHLVRRRGQEARLRCSPMKGHSHVYWYRQLPEEGLKFMVYLQKENIIDESGMPKERFSAEFPKEGPSILRIQQVVRGDSAAYFCASSPEGAEAFFGQGTRLTVV.

V gene TRBV12-2 combines with J gene TRBJ2-7; TRBD1 is the table's D call, not checked against the DNA. TRBV12-2 constitutes a pseudogene. The CDR3 totals 16 residues. CDR3 amino acids: CASRSARDRGVYEQYF. The CDR3 DNA follows: TGTGCAAGTCGTTCCGCCCGAGACAGGGGGGTCTACGAGCAGTACTTC.

This chain links TRBV18 with TRBJ2-3; no firm D call. V gave up 0 bases and J gave up 4 bases, with 11 bases separating them. From germline, CDR1 is KGHSH and CDR2 LQKENI. The CDR3 extends over 15 amino acids. The CDR3 DNA sequence: TGTGCCAGCTCACCACCTCGACGGAGCTCAGATACGCAGTATTTT. This codes for CASSPPRRSSDTQYF. Combining the CDR3 with reference TRBV18 and TRBJ2-3 gives the whole variable domain NAGVMQNPRHLVRRRGQEARLRCSPMKGHSHVYWYRQLPEEGLKFMVYLQKENIIDESGMPKERFSAEFPKEGPSILRIQQVVRGDSAAYFCASSPPRRSSDTQYFGPGTRLTVL.

This clone was counted once. V and J are TRBV18 and TRBJ2-2; D uncertain. The germline CDR1 and CDR2 sequences are KGHSH and LQKENI. This CDR3 has 14 amino acids. Trimming removed 0 bases from V and 6 bases from J, with 8 bases in between. CDR3: CASSPPNGPGELFF. Written as DNA, the CDR3 is TGTGCCAGCTCACCACCGAATGGGCCCGGGGAGCTGTTTTTT.

The chain employs TRBV28 and TRBJ1-4; 11 positions agree with TRBD1. Looked up from germline, CDR1 is MDHEN and CDR2 is SYDVKM. V shed 4 bases, J shed 4 bases, and the junction held 5 bases outside the gene matches. The CDR3 has 16 residues. CDR3 amino acids: CASSSGGQGDNEKLFF. The CDR3, as DNA: TGTGCCAGCAGTTCCGGGGGACAGGGGGATAATGAAAAACTGTTTTTT.

The CDR3 is CASSLATSSYNSPLHF. The CDR3 DNA follows: TGTGCCAGCAGCTTGGCCACAAGCTCCTATAATTCACCCCTCCACTTT. The chain couples TRBV5-4 to TRBJ1-6; D is unclear. The germline CDR1 and CDR2 sequences are SGHNT and YYREEE (reference sequence). The CDR3 extends over 16 amino acids. Trimming shortened V by 0 bases and J by 0 bases, and 7 bases separated the two germline ends.

The chain uses TRBV30 and TRBJ2-7; 7 bases align to TRBD1. The CDR3 sequence is 11 residues long. Germline-derived CDR1 and CDR2 are GTSNPN and SVGIG (reference sequence). With V trimmed by 5 bases and J by 6 bases, 4 bases remained unmatched. CDR3 in DNA: TGTGCCTGGTCCGCAGGGGGCGAGCAGTACTTC. It specifies CAWSAGGEQYF.

V is TRBV25-1 and J is TRBJ1-2; a possible D gene is TRBD1 (6 bases). Germline CDR1 and CDR2: MGHDK and SYGVNS. V was trimmed by 2 bases and J by 4 bases, leaving 17 bases between them. The CDR3 runs 16 residues. Written as DNA, the CDR3 is TGTGCCAGCAGTGAAGAGACAGGCAAGGGCCCCTATGGCTACACCTTC. This gives the protein CASSEETGKGPYGYTF.

This chain uses TRBV7-9 with TRBJ1-3; the match to TRBD1 covers 7 bases. This CDR3 has 15 residues. Germline V CDR1 and CDR2: SEHNR, FQNEAQ (reference sequence). After removal of 5 bases from V and 3 bases from J, the junction contained 7 bases not matched to a gene. CDR3 residues: CASSQKGTDGNTIYF. The CDR3 region has the DNA TGTGCCAGCAGCCAAAAAGGGACAGATGGAAACACCATATATTTT.

The chain combines TRBV7-8 with TRBJ2-1, with 12 bases identical to TRBD2. Per the germline V gene, CDR1 is SGHVS and CDR2 is FQNEAQ. The CDR3 has 17 amino acids. Trimming at V came to 5 bases and at J to 2 bases, leaving 7 bases not matched to a gene. CDR3 DNA sequence: TGTGCCAGCAGCCGCATCCGACTAGCGGGGGCCTACAATGAGCAGTTCTTC. Its translation is CASSRIRLAGAYNEQFF. Together with reference TRBV7-8 and TRBJ2-1, the CDR3 gives the full variable domain: GAGVSQSPRYKVAKRGQDVALRCDPISGHVSLFWYQQALGQGPEFLTYFQNEAQLDKSGLPSDRFFAERPEGSVSTLKIQRTQQEDSAVYLCASSRIRLAGAYNEQFFGPGTRLTVL.

V usage is TRBV19 and J usage is TRBJ1-4; unclear D gene. V lost 6 bases and J 8 bases, leaving 7 bases between the germline ends. Looked up from germline, CDR1 is LNHDA and CDR2 is SQIVND (reference sequence). CDR3 length: 11 amino acids. CDR3 sequence (DNA): TGTGCCAGTAGATTTGGCGAAAAACTGTTTTTT. It encodes CASRFGEKLFF.